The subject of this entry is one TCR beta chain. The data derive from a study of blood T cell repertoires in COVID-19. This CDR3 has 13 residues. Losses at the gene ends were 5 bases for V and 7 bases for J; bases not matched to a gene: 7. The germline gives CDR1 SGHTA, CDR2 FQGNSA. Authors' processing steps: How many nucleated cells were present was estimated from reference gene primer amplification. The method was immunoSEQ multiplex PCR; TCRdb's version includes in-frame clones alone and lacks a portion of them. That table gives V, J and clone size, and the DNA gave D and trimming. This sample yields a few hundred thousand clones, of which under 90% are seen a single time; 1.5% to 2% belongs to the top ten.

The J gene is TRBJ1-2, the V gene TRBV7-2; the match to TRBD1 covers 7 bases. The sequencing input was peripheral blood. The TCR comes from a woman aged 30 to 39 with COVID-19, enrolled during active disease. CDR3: CASSPGAGGGYTF. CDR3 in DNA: TGTGCCAGCAGCCCGGGGGCAGGGGGTGGCTACACCTTC.